This passage covers 28 T cell receptor beta chains from one sample sequenced in a study of metastatic and nonmetastatic thyroid tumors. TCRdb re-analyzed the PCR reads through MiXCR. Counted here are fewer than 30,000 clones, around 15% occurring once; the ten biggest clones make up 4.7%. All patients reached thyroid surgery having received no treatment beforehand. Input material: blood. These receptor sequences come from a female donor with papillary thyroid cancer or a benign thyroid nodule (not recorded which). Some clones in this sample may be carry-over from other donors' samples.

This chain connects TRBV6-2 or TRBV6-3 to TRBJ1-1; a weak D match, TRBD1 (5 bases). Trimming removed 10 bases from V and 7 bases from J, with 19 bases in between. CDR3 length equals 13 residues. CDR1 is MNHEY, CDR2 SVGEGT, per germline. The CDR3: CAITAEGPIEAFF. The CDR3 region has the DNA TGTGCCATCACTGCGGAGGGACCGATTGAAGCTTTCTTT.

Many counts were recorded for this clone. The rearrangement uses TRBV5-1 and TRBJ2-6; no clear D gene. With 1 base removed from V and 0 bases from J, the gap between germline ends came to 5 bases. The CDR3 spans 15 residues. Germline V lookup: CDR1 SGHRS, CDR2 YFSETQ. CDR3: CASSLSLSGANVLTF. CDR3 nucleotide sequence: TGCGCCAGCAGCTTGTCGCTCTCTGGGGCCAACGTCCTGACTTTC.

In this sample, this clone turned up many times. The chain employs TRBV12-3 or TRBV12-4 and TRBJ1-1; TRBD1 aligns across 7 bases. V lost 3 bases and J lost 7; bases outside the gene matches: 5. This CDR3 has 13 amino acids. Written as DNA, the CDR3 is TGTGCCAGCAGTTTTACAGGGGCTGGTGAAGCTTTCTTT. Translation: CASSFTGAGEAFF.

The rearrangement joins TRBV11-2 to TRBJ2-4; 9 bases map to TRBD1. The CDR3 runs 14 residues. CDR1 SGHAT and CDR2 FQNNGV come from the germline V gene. V was clipped by 7 bases and J by 6 bases; unmatched bases: 7. Here the CDR3 DNA reads TGTGCCAGCATCCCACAGGGGGCGAGAAACATTCAGTACTTC. This sequence encodes CASIPQGARNIQYF.

This clone showed up many times. This may stem from a read error, because a much larger clone lies one nucleotide away. The V and J genes are TRBV2 and TRBJ2-5, with TRBD2 matching over 9 bases. CDR3 length equals 14 residues. CDR1 and CDR2 (germline): SNHLY, FYNNEI. The CDR3 coding sequence is TGTGCCAGCGGTGAGGGCGGGGGGGTGGAGACCCAGTACTTC. Protein product: CASGEGGGVETQYF.

This clone was recorded at least ten times. This sequence joins TRBV2 and TRBJ1-1; TRBD1 agrees at 7 bases. Germline values: CDR1 SNHLY, CDR2 FYNNEI. V lost 2 bases and J lost 11; bases outside the gene matches: 20. CDR3 size: 17 residues. The CDR3 DNA follows: TGTGCCAGCAGTGAATCCCCTGGGTTTTCCAGACAGGGTAGCGCTTTCTTT. This codes for CASSESPGFSRQGSAFF.

By share, this clone ranks as medium-sized. The CDR3 DNA reads as TGTGCCAGTAGTGTCGGGACAGCATCTATTGGCTACACCTTC. Its translation: CASSVGTASIGYTF. The chain recombines TRBV19 with TRBJ1-2; 7 bases fit TRBD1. With 5 bases clipped from V and 7 bases from J, the junction kept 10 bases outside the gene matches. The CDR3 length is 14 residues. CDR1 and CDR2 from the germline V gene are LNHDA and SQIVND (reference sequence).

The CDR3 reads CASRGYYNEQFF. The CDR3 DNA reads as TGTGCCAGTAGAGGCTACTACAATGAGCAGTTCTTC. The rearrangement uses TRBV19 and TRBJ2-1; the D is unclear. Germline assignment: CDR1 LNHDA and CDR2 SQIVND (reference sequence). The CDR3 has 12 amino acids. Between the trimmed V and J ends, which lost 6 bases and 3 bases, there was a span of 6 bases.

This clone was detected many times. With a much larger clone just one base away, this may be a read error. This chain joins TRBV27 and TRBJ2-1; tentative D call: TRBD1 (5 bases). CDR3 size: 15 residues. Germline values: CDR1 MNHEY, CDR2 SMNVEV (reference sequence). CDR3 region: CASSFRGYSYNEQLF. Written as DNA, the CDR3 is TGTGCCAGCAGTTTTAGGGGTTACTCCTACAATGAGCAGCTCTTC.

By share, this clone ranks as medium-sized (0.01 to 0.1%). The rearrangement links TRBV28 to TRBJ1-1; 7 bases map to TRBD1. The J segment lost 7 bases and the V segment lost 4 bases, leaving 12 bases of the junction unmatched. The CDR3 has 15 amino acids. CDR1 is MDHEN and CDR2 is SYDVKM in the germline V gene. The CDR3 loop is CASSSQGGWLDEAFF. As DNA, the CDR3 is TGTGCCAGCAGTTCCCAGGGGGGGTGGTTAGATGAAGCTTTCTTT.

The chain uses TRBV5-1 and TRBJ2-5; the match to TRBD1 covers 7 bases. The CDR3 is made up of 16 amino acids. Trimming removed 4 bases from V and 2 bases from J; junction bases left unmatched: 11. Germline loops: CDR1 SGHRS, CDR2 YFSETQ. The CDR3 DNA reads TGCGCCAGCAGCCTCGGACAGGAAGGATTACAAGAGACCCAGTACTTC. This gives the protein CASSLGQEGLQETQYF. Full variable domain (missing parts from reference TRBV5-1 and TRBJ2-5): KAGVTQTPRYLIKTRGQQVTLSCSPISGHRSVSWYQQTPGQGLQFLFEYFSETQRNKGNFPGRFSGRQFSNSRSEMNVSTLELGDSALYLCASSLGQEGLQETQYFGPGTRLLVL.

This clone was seen ten or more times. This rearrangement joins TRBV12-3 or TRBV12-4 to TRBJ1-5, with no clear D. The CDR3 runs 13 residues. Deletions cut 7 bases from V and 3 bases from J, with 10 bases between. The chain's CDR3 is CASTPASNQPQHF. As DNA, the CDR3 is TGTGCCAGCACCCCGGCATCCAATCAGCCCCAGCATTTT.

In the case of this clone: Being one base from a much bigger clone, this may be a read error. V gene TRBV11-3 combines with J gene TRBJ1-6; tentatively, D is TRBD1 (6 bases). Trimming took off 8 bases at V and 6 bases at J, with 14 bases between the two ends. This CDR3 spans 14 amino acids. Germline V lookup: CDR1 SGHNT, CDR2 YENEEA. CDR3: CASGEDSFNSPLHF. CDR3 in DNA: TGTGCCAGCGGCGAGGACAGTTTTAATTCACCCCTCCACTTT.

The rearrangement uses TRBV20-1 and TRBJ2-7, with 10 nucleotides matching TRBD1. From germline, CDR1 is DFQATT and CDR2 SNEGSKA (reference sequence). The CDR3 runs to 14 residues. The V and J ends lost 4 bases and 12 bases, in that order; junction bases with no gene match: 15. Here the CDR3 DNA reads TGCAGTGCTACGACAGGGGGCATCAGGTACGAGAGGTACTTC. Translated, it gives CSATTGGIRYERYF.

Within the sample, this clone is medium-sized (0.01 to 0.1%). The chain's CDR3 is CATSDPRDNSPLHF. CDR3 nucleotides: TGTGCCACCTCGGACCCCCGGGATAATTCACCCCTCCACTTT. The V and J genes are TRBV6-2 or TRBV6-3 and TRBJ1-6; D is undetermined. The V gene lost 10 bases and the J gene lost 5 bases, with 15 bases spanning the gap. Germline-derived CDR1 and CDR2 are MNHEY and SVGEGT. The CDR3 sequence is 14 residues long.

The table lists this clone with many counts. The CDR3 sequence is CASSIGDGRYNEQFF. Written as DNA, the CDR3 is TGTGCCAGTAGTATAGGCGACGGGAGATACAATGAGCAGTTCTTC. The V call is TRBV19, the J call TRBJ2-1; D might be TRBD2 (6 bases). The CDR3 is 15 amino acids. CDR1 is LNHDA and CDR2 is SQIVND in the germline V gene (reference sequence). Trimming cost V 1 base and J 4 bases, with 11 bases left between them.

Ten or more counts support this clone. The CDR3 DNA is TGTGCCTGGAGTCCACTCGAACACGAGCAGTACTTC. It specifies CAWSPLEHEQYF. This chain links TRBV30 with TRBJ2-7; D call uncertain. CDR3 length equals 12 residues. V lost 2 bases, J lost 5 bases, and 10 bases lay in between. The germline gives CDR1 GTSNPN, CDR2 SVGIG (reference sequence).

This clone came up many times. CDR3 protein: CATGLAGGLSYNEQFF. CDR3 in DNA: TGTGCCACGGGACTAGCGGGGGGACTCTCCTACAATGAGCAGTTCTTC. The chain recombines TRBV19 with TRBJ2-1; TRBD2 agrees at 15 bases. The germline gives CDR1 LNHDA, CDR2 SQIVND (reference sequence). The CDR3 covers 16 residues. Losses at the gene ends were 10 bases for V and 0 bases for J; bases not matched to a gene: 4.

In this sample, this clone is medium-sized. The rearrangement joins TRBV28 to TRBJ2-5; possibly TRBD1 or TRBD2 for D (5 bases each). Trimming took 8 bases from V and 5 from J, leaving 15 bases between them. CDR1 and CDR2 from the germline V gene are MDHEN and SYDVKM. This CDR3 has 13 residues. CDR3 coding DNA: TGTGCCAGCCATGGACCGTGGGGGGAGACCCAGTACTTC. Amino acid sequence: CASHGPWGETQYF.

This clone has a handful of counts. The J gene is TRBJ1-5, the V gene TRBV10-3; D is perhaps TRBD1 (5 bases). Trimming left V 0 bases short and J 4 bases short, with 16 bases between. The V gene's germline CDR1 is ENHRY and CDR2 SYGVKD. The CDR3 length is 17 residues. The chain's CDR3 is CAISESTSRDGNQPQHF. DNA for the CDR3: TGTGCCATCAGTGAGTCGACCTCCAGGGATGGAAATCAGCCCCAGCATTTT.

This clone was counted at least ten times. The V and J genes are TRBV13 and TRBJ1-2; weak D call: TRBD1 (5 bases). This CDR3 is 14 amino acids long. The germline V and J ends were trimmed by 5 bases and 2 bases, with 12 bases remaining between them. The germline gives CDR1 PRHDT, CDR2 FYEKMQ (reference sequence). The CDR3 loop reads CASSASGRNYGYTF. Written as DNA, the CDR3 is TGTGCCAGCAGCGCCTCGGGACGGAACTATGGCTACACCTTC. Together with reference TRBV13 and TRBJ1-2, the CDR3 gives the full variable domain: AAGVIQSPRHLIKEKRETATLKCYPIPRHDTVYWYQQGPGQDPQFLISFYEKMQSDKGSIPDRFSAQQFSDYHSELNMSSLELGDSALYFCASSASGRNYGYTFGSGTRLTVV.

This clone is labeled medium-sized (0.01 to 0.1%). V usage is TRBV27 and J usage is TRBJ2-2, with 10 bases identical to TRBD1. V was pared by 4 bases and J by 4 bases, with 9 bases of the junction left unmatched. The CDR3 runs to 17 residues. From germline, CDR1 is MNHEY and CDR2 SMNVEV (reference sequence). The CDR3 protein is CASSSPRGTGVTGELFF. In DNA form, the CDR3 reads TGTGCCAGCAGTTCCCCCCGCGGGACAGGGGTCACCGGGGAGCTGTTTTTT.

This clone ranks as medium-sized. The chain recombines TRBV28 with TRBJ2-1; 7 bases fit TRBD2. Germline V gene data show CDR1 as MDHEN and CDR2 as SYDVKM. The CDR3 is 14 amino acids. The ends lost 5 bases at V and 8 bases at J; junction bases unmatched: 9. CDR3 region: CASSRPAGIHEQFF. CDR3 coding DNA: TGTGCCAGCAGTCGCCCAGCGGGGATTCATGAGCAGTTCTTC.

This clone came up many times. This may come from a read error, since a much larger clone is one base off. The chain links TRBV14 to TRBJ2-7; no reliable D call. Germline CDR1 SGHDN, CDR2 FVKESK. This CDR3 is 12 amino acids long. Trimming removed 2 bases at V and 2 bases at J, with 4 bases between. The CDR3 reads CASSQNPYEQYF. The CDR3, as DNA: TGTGCCAGCAGCCAAAATCCCTACGAGCAGTACTTC.

V and J are TRBV20-1 and TRBJ2-6; D ambiguous. The V and J ends lost 3 bases and 0 bases respectively, with 15 bases between them. Germline CDR1 reads DFQATT; CDR2 reads SNEGSKA (reference sequence). The CDR3 sequence is 17 residues long. The DNA for the CDR3 is TGCAGTGCTAGCCCCCCTGGCAGGTACTCTGGGGCCAACGTCCTGACTTTC. Its translation: CSASPPGRYSGANVLTF.

A few counts support this clone. This sequence joins TRBV5-6 and TRBJ1-2; D gene ambiguous. CDR3 length: 14 amino acids. Trimming left V 4 bases short and J 8 bases short, with 18 bases between. Germline V gene lookup returns CDR1 SGHDT and CDR2 YYEEEE. The CDR3 DNA reads TGTGCCAGCAGCGCCCCGGGCCGCGCTAGGGGCTACACCTTC. Residues: CASSAPGRARGYTF.

At least ten counts were recorded for this clone. V is TRBV6-1 and J is TRBJ2-5; D is possibly TRBD2 (5 bases). Trimming shortened V by 7 bases and J by 4 bases, and 13 bases separated the two germline ends. There are 13 residues in the CDR3. Germline V gene lookup returns CDR1 MNHNS and CDR2 SASEGT. The chain's CDR3 is CASMGGSGETQYF. The CDR3 nucleotides are TGTGCCAGCATGGGCGGGTCTGGAGAGACCCAGTACTTC.

This clone came up many times. This rearrangement joins TRBV4-1 to TRBJ1-2; D is possibly TRBD1 (5 bases). The CDR3 spans 13 residues. Trimming stripped 3 bases from V and 3 bases from J, with 8 bases between. Germline CDR1 and CDR2: MGHRA and YSYEKL. For the CDR3, the DNA is TGCGCCAGCAGCCAGTGGGGGGACTATGGCTACACCTTC. Amino acid sequence: CASSQWGDYGYTF.